The 29 T cell receptor beta chains below come from one sample, sequenced in a study of T cell responses to AZD1222 COVID-19 vaccine. The method was immunoSEQ multiplex PCR; TCRdb's version includes in-frame clones alone and lacks a portion of them. The sample carries about 140,000 clones, about 93% recorded once. Sequencing was performed on peripheral blood, taken 28 days after the second AZD1222 dose. These receptors came from an adult who received the AZD1222 COVID-19 vaccine.

This clone occurred once. The chain uses TRBV6-5 and TRBJ2-4, with 7 bases that match TRBD1. J gave up 6 bases and V 2 bases, and 4 bases lay outside the gene matches. CDR1 and CDR2 (germline): MNHEY, SVGAGI. The CDR3 sequence is 14 residues long. CDR3 DNA: TGTGCCAGCAGTTACCGGGACAGTAGAAACATTCAGTACTTC. It specifies CASSYRDSRNIQYF.

The CDR3 loop is CASSLRTVNPNSPLHF. The CDR3 DNA follows: TGTGCCAGCAGTCTACGGACAGTCAACCCCAATTCACCCCTCCACTTT. This sequence joins TRBV7-9 and TRBJ1-6; the D gene is possibly TRBD1 (6 bases). Deletions cut 6 bases from V and 7 bases from J, with 19 bases between. CDR3 length: 16 amino acids. Germline V gene lookup returns CDR1 SEHNR and CDR2 FQNEAQ (reference sequence).

The V gene is TRBV6-5, the J gene TRBJ1-4; the D gene is possibly TRBD1 (5 bases). Looked up from germline, CDR1 is MNHEY and CDR2 is SVGAGI. The V gene lost 8 bases and the J gene lost 10 bases, with 14 bases spanning the gap. The CDR3 is 12 amino acids. This chain's CDR3 is CASGSGGGKLFF. In DNA, the CDR3 is TGTGCCAGCGGTTCGGGGGGAGGAAAACTGTTTTTT.

The chain carries TRBV6-2 or TRBV6-3 and TRBJ2-5; 11 bases align to TRBD2. This CDR3 spans 15 amino acids. Germline loops: CDR1 MNHEY, CDR2 SVGEGT. Trimming took 5 bases from V and 5 from J; bases not matched to a gene: 7. CDR3 DNA sequence: TGTGCCAGCAGTCCCATGACTAGCGGGAAGGAGACCCAGTACTTC. It yields the protein CASSPMTSGKETQYF.

The rearrangement uses TRBV11-2 and TRBJ1-2, with D possibly matching TRBD1 (5 bases). The CDR3 has 13 residues. The V gene's germline CDR1 is SGHAT and CDR2 FQNNGV. The V and J ends lost 1 base and 7 bases respectively, with 10 bases between them. The CDR3 spells CASSLGRGGGYTF. The CDR3 DNA sequence: TGTGCCAGCAGCTTAGGGCGTGGGGGTGGCTACACCTTC.

The rearrangement links TRBV6-5 to TRBJ1-1; a possible D gene is TRBD1 (5 bases). The V end was cut by 1 base, the J end by 7 bases, with 16 bases between. The germline CDR1 and CDR2 sequences are MNHEY and SVGAGI. The CDR3 sequence is 15 residues long. The CDR3 sequence is CASSYYAGGYNEAFF. DNA of the CDR3: TGTGCCAGCAGTTACTATGCCGGGGGATATAATGAAGCTTTCTTT.

The chain uses TRBV4-1 and TRBJ1-1; 10 bases match TRBD1. After removal of 4 bases from V and 7 bases from J, the junction contained 6 bases not matched to a gene. The germline CDR1 and CDR2 sequences are MGHRA and YSYEKL. The CDR3 is made up of 14 amino acids. The CDR3: CASSPGTGVREAFF. DNA for the CDR3: TGCGCCAGCAGCCCCGGGACAGGGGTACGTGAAGCTTTCTTT.

J is TRBJ1-5 and V is TRBV6-5, with a tentative D call TRBD1 (6 bases). V was cut by 6 bases and J by 3 bases, with 15 bases left in between. Germline V gene sequence: CDR1 MNHEY, CDR2 SVGAGI. The CDR3 is 15 residues long. CDR3 sequence reads: CASSPAGQINQPQHF. As DNA, the CDR3 is TGTGCCAGCAGCCCCGCAGGACAGATCAATCAGCCCCAGCATTTT.

The rearrangement joins TRBV19 to TRBJ2-7, with D hard to call. Germline V gene data show CDR1 as LNHDA and CDR2 as SQIVND (reference sequence). The CDR3 totals 14 residues. V was trimmed by 0 bases and J by 3 bases, leaving 9 bases between them. This CDR3 is CASSIDLTDYEQYF. The DNA of the CDR3 is TGTGCCAGTAGTATAGATCTTACGGACTACGAGCAGTACTTC.

The CDR3 DNA sequence: TGCAGCGTGGTGGGACTAGCGGGAGTATTGGAGCAGTTCTTC. As protein: CSVVGLAGVLEQFF. The genes are TRBV29-1 and TRBJ2-1; 14 bases are shared with TRBD2. The CDR3 extends over 14 amino acids. The germline gives CDR1 SQVTM, CDR2 ANQGSEA. Trimming cost V 6 bases and J 10 bases; bases outside gene matches: 8.

V gene TRBV5-1 combines with J gene TRBJ2-5; no clear D gene. The ends were cut back, 0 bases at V and 7 bases at J, with 13 bases in the middle. Germline CDR1 SGHRS, CDR2 YFSETQ. The CDR3 covers 14 residues. The chain's CDR3 is CASSLGGASGTQYF. CDR3 nucleotides: TGCGCCAGCAGCTTGGGTGGTGCGTCGGGGACCCAGTACTTC. Variable domain in full (rest from reference TRBV5-1 and TRBJ2-5): KAGVTQTPRYLIKTRGQQVTLSCSPISGHRSVSWYQQTPGQGLQFLFEYFSETQRNKGNFPGRFSGRQFSNSRSEMNVSTLELGDSALYLCASSLGGASGTQYFGPGTRLLVL.

The rearrangement links TRBV14 to TRBJ1-1; D might be TRBD1 (5 bases). This CDR3 contains 13 residues. Germline-derived CDR1 and CDR2 are SGHDN and FVKESK. V lost 2 bases and J lost 5, with 9 bases in between. The CDR3 coding sequence is TGTGCCAGCAGCCAAAGGACATATACTGAAGCTTTCTTT. Translation: CASSQRTYTEAFF.

The chain combines TRBV28 with TRBJ1-5; no definite D call. Looked up from germline, CDR1 is MDHEN and CDR2 is SYDVKM. This CDR3 comprises 11 residues. V gave up 5 bases and J gave up 7 bases, with 6 bases separating them. DNA for the CDR3: TGTGCCAGCAGTAGCCACCAGCCCCAGCATTTT. This gives the protein CASSSHQPQHF.

The J gene is TRBJ1-1, the V gene TRBV13; D possibly corresponds to TRBD1 (5 bases). Per germline, CDR1 PRHDT and CDR2 FYEKMQ (reference sequence). Between the trimmed V and J ends, which lost 0 bases and 10 bases, there was a span of 12 bases. This CDR3 spans 13 amino acids. CDR3 region: CASSLGSRERAFF. The CDR3 DNA reads TGTGCCAGCAGCTTAGGGAGCAGGGAAAGAGCTTTCTTT.

A single count supports this clone. V gene TRBV23-1 combines with J gene TRBJ2-2; TRBD2 aligns across 8 bases. TRBV23-1 is marked as an open reading frame, function uncertain. CDR3 size: 21 residues. Trimming cost V 2 bases and J 0 bases; bases outside gene matches: 17. The CDR3 here is CASSQEPGLGPGLANTGELFF. As DNA, the CDR3 is TGCGCCAGCAGTCAAGAACCGGGCCTTGGCCCGGGACTAGCGAACACCGGGGAGCTGTTTTTT.

This chain joins TRBV15 and TRBJ2-7; 10 bases are shared with TRBD1. The CDR3 consists of 14 residues. Germline V gives CDR1 LNHNV, CDR2 YYDKDF (reference sequence). J was trimmed by 4 bases and V by 1 base; bases with no gene match: 1. CDR3 amino acids: CATSRGTGGYEQYF. The CDR3 DNA sequence: TGTGCCACCAGCAGAGGGACAGGGGGATACGAGCAGTACTTC. The complete variable domain, with remaining parts taken from reference TRBV15 and TRBJ2-7, reads DAMVIQNPRYQVTQFGKPVTLSCSQTLNHNVMYWYQQKSSQAPKLLFHYYDKDFNNEADTPDNFQSRRPNTSFCFLDIRSPGLGDTAMYLCATSRGTGGYEQYFGPGTRLTVT.

This chain joins TRBV23-1 and TRBJ1-4, with 8 bases that match TRBD1. TRBV23-1 is filed as an ORF, its function uncertain. The trim removed 3 bases at V and 5 bases at J, leaving 14 bases unmatched. This CDR3 comprises 18 residues. The CDR3 DNA reads as TGCGCCAGCAGTCACTTCCTTTTATACAGGGGGATAAATGAAAAACTGTTTTTT. Translated: CASSHFLLYRGINEKLFF.

This chain connects TRBV3-1 (or the pseudogene TRBV3-2) to TRBJ2-7; no clear D gene. CDR1 and CDR2 (germline): LGHDT, YNNKEL (reference sequence). The CDR3 extends over 13 amino acids. Trimming left V 0 bases short and J 1 base short, with 4 bases between. This chain's CDR3 is CASSQDGSYEQYF. DNA of the CDR3: TGTGCCAGCAGCCAAGATGGGTCCTACGAGCAGTACTTC.

The rearrangement uses TRBV7-9 and TRBJ1-4, with D perhaps TRBD1 (6 bases). Germline CDR1 is SEHNR and CDR2 is FQNEAQ (reference sequence). Trimming stripped 2 bases from V and 5 bases from J, with 9 bases between. The CDR3 runs 14 residues. DNA for the CDR3: TGTGCCAGCAGCTTACGGCAGGGGAATGAAAAACTGTTTTTT. The encoded protein is CASSLRQGNEKLFF.

This clone appeared a single time. This chain connects TRBV5-1 to TRBJ1-2; 7 nucleotides line up with TRBD1. CDR1 is SGHRS and CDR2 is YFSETQ in the germline V gene. Unmatched junction bases numbered 0, after V lost 0 bases and J lost 4 bases. This CDR3 comprises 13 residues. CDR3 DNA: TGCGCCAGCAGCTTGGGGGACAGCTATGGCTACACCTTC. Its translation: CASSLGDSYGYTF.

This clone was found a few times. This chain joins TRBV4-1 and TRBJ1-1; tentative D call: TRBD1 (5 bases). CDR3 length equals 13 residues. CDR1 and CDR2 from the germline V gene are MGHRA and YSYEKL. V was clipped by 3 bases and J by 4 bases, with 9 bases between them. The CDR3 DNA is TGCGCCAGCAGCCAGCAAAGGGGCACTGAAGCTTTCTTT. It specifies CASSQQRGTEAFF.

This clone has a single count. J is TRBJ1-2 and V is TRBV7-9; a possible D gene is TRBD1 (5 bases). The germline V and J ends were trimmed by 5 bases and 5 bases, with 12 bases remaining between them. This CDR3 region has 13 residues. Germline V lookup: CDR1 SEHNR, CDR2 FQNEAQ (reference sequence). The DNA of the CDR3 is TGTGCCAGCAGCCATGACAGTTCTTATGGCTACACCTTC. Translating it yields CASSHDSSYGYTF.

The rearrangement uses TRBV6-2 or TRBV6-3 and TRBJ2-3, with D possibly TRBD2 on 5 matching bases. V lost 5 bases and J lost 10, with 22 bases in between. Germline-derived CDR1 and CDR2 are MNHEY and SVGEGT. The CDR3 runs 15 residues. CDR3 amino acids: CASSRRTSYAVSQYF. In DNA form, the CDR3 reads TGTGCCAGCAGTCGACGAACTAGTTACGCGGTTTCGCAGTATTTT.

The V call is TRBV4-1, the J call TRBJ1-5; D call uncertain. CDR1 and CDR2 from the germline V gene are MGHRA and YSYEKL. The CDR3 is made up of 21 amino acids. V was cut by 0 bases and J by 0 bases, with 24 bases left in between. The CDR3 sequence is CASSQEKITTLHIFSNQPQHF. For the CDR3, the DNA is TGCGCCAGCAGCCAAGAGAAGATCACAACCTTACACATTTTTAGCAATCAGCCCCAGCATTTT.

This chain connects TRBV7-9 to TRBJ2-5; D gene uncertain. The germline V gene has CDR1 SEHNR and CDR2 FQNEAQ (reference sequence). The V end was cut by 4 bases, the J end by 5 bases, with 8 bases between. CDR3 size: 12 residues. CDR3 bases: TGTGCCAGCAGCTCCCTCGGGGAGACCCAGTACTTC. Translation gives CASSSLGETQYF.

This clone has a single count. J is TRBJ1-1 and V is TRBV2; TRBD1 aligns across 8 bases. The CDR3 spans 14 residues. Germline CDR1 SNHLY, CDR2 FYNNEI. The V gene end was trimmed by 6 bases and the J gene end by 0 bases; junction bases not matched to a gene: 3. CDR3 DNA: TGTGCCAGCAGGGAGGACAGGGTGAACACTGAAGCTTTCTTT. Its translation is CASREDRVNTEAFF.

V and J are TRBV5-5 and TRBJ1-5; 8 nucleotides align to TRBD1. Germline lookup yields CDR1 SGHKS and CDR2 YYEKEE (reference sequence). The junction had 6 bases not matched to a gene; V was cut back by 4 bases and J by 3 bases. The CDR3 sequence is 15 residues long. CDR3 protein: CASSAGQGPNQPQHF. CDR3 DNA: TGTGCCAGCAGCGCCGGACAGGGCCCCAATCAGCCCCAGCATTTT.

The chain has TRBV6-2 or TRBV6-3 and TRBJ2-4; no clear D. Trimming removed 0 bases from V and 2 bases from J, with 11 bases in between. The germline CDR1 and CDR2 sequences are MNHEY and SVGEGT. The CDR3 contains 16 residues. DNA for the CDR3: TGTGCCAGCAGTTACTCGATTGGGCTAACCAAAAACATTCAGTACTTC. It encodes CASSYSIGLTKNIQYF.

Only one count was recorded for this clone. The V call is TRBV7-3, the J call TRBJ2-1; D possibly corresponds to TRBD2 (5 bases). V shed 5 bases and J shed 5 bases, with 16 bases lying between them. Germline lookup yields CDR1 SGHTA and CDR2 FQGTGA. The CDR3 extends over 15 amino acids. The CDR3 sequence is CASSMASSPNNEQFF. The CDR3, as DNA: TGTGCCAGCAGCATGGCTAGCTCCCCTAACAATGAGCAGTTCTTC.